This is a list of T cell receptor beta chains from one sample in a study of blood T cells in healthy people across ages. Using its own MiXCR run on the 5' RACE reads, TCRdb lists one record per CDR3 protein. Altogether about a million distinct CDR3 sequences are present, roughly 47% being singletons, with the ten largest covering 20% to 25%. Sequenced material: blood. Source of these receptors: an older woman in good health. The CDR3 runs from the conserved cysteine through the conserved F or W. A D gene is named only where the DNA matches it firmly. Size values are once, few and many counts, or a class for expanded clones, and some rows have none.

D gene	clone size	J gene	V gene	CDR3 DNA	CDR3 protein
-	few	TRBJ2-5	TRBV7-2	TGTGCCAGCAGTTCCCGGGGCTCGGAGACCCAGTACTTC	CASSSRGSETQYF
-	-	TRBJ2-7	TRBV3-1	TGTGTCAGCAGCCAATCAGGCTTTAACGAGCAGTACTTC	CVSSQSGFNEQYF
TRBD2	-	TRBJ2-3	TRBV9	TGTGCCAGCAGCGTAGCGGGAGGACCCACAGATACGCAGTATTTT	CASSVAGGPTDTQYF
-	-	TRBJ2-3	TRBV20-1	TGCAGTGCCTTATCTCGACAATGCACAGATACGCAGTATTTT	CSALSRQCTDTQYF
TRBD2	few	TRBJ2-5	TRBV28	TGTGCCAGCAGTTTTAGGCGGCGGGGGACTGCCCAAGAGACCCAGTACTTC	CASSFRRRGTAQETQYF
-	-	TRBJ1-4	TRBV14	TGTGCCAGCAGCCAAGTAACCTTGACAGTTCCTGAAAAACTGTTTTTT	CASSQVTLTVPEKLFF
-	-	TRBJ2-7	TRBV27	TGTGCCAGCAGTGTTAGCTTGGGGGGAGAGCAGTACTTC	CASSVSLGGEQYF
-	-	TRBJ2-1	TRBV12-3/TRBV12-4	TGTGCCAGCAGTTACGGGACAACGTCCTACAATGAGCAGTTCTTC	CASSYGTTSYNEQFF
-	-	TRBJ2-1	TRBV14	TGTGCCAGCAGCCGGAAGTTCCCGAGCTCCTACAATGAGCAGTTCTTC	CASSRKFPSSYNEQFF
-	-	TRBJ2-4	TRBV18	TGTGCCAGCTCACAACAGGGTTCCAAAAACATTCAGTACTTC	CASSQQGSKNIQYF
-	-	TRBJ2-7	TRBV7-6	TGTGCCAGCAGCTTAACTCACAACTCCTACGAGCAGTACTTC	CASSLTHNSYEQYF
-	few	TRBJ1-2	TRBV6-1	TGTGCCAGCAGTCAGACCTTGATAGGCTACACCTTC	CASSQTLIGYTF
TRBD1	many	TRBJ2-7	TRBV5-1	TGCGCCAGCAGCTGGACCGGGACAGGGTACTACGAGCAGTACTTC	CASSWTGTGYYEQYF
-	-	TRBJ2-7	TRBV7-9	TGTGCCAGCAGCTCCATTCGGGGTTCTTACTACTACGAGCAGTACTTC	CASSSIRGSYYYEQYF
-	-	TRBJ2-3	TRBV7-9	TGTGCCAGCACCCCGTTTGGAGTTAGCACAGATACGCAGTATTTT	CASTPFGVSTDTQYF
-	-	TRBJ2-1	TRBV7-9	TGTGCCAGCAGCGGACTTAACAATGAGCAGTTCTTC	CASSGLNNEQFF
TRBD1	few	TRBJ2-7	TRBV27	TGTGCCAGCAGCCAGGGACAGGTTCAATCCTACGAGCAGTACTTC	CASSQGQVQSYEQYF
-	few	TRBJ2-7	TRBV12-3/TRBV12-4	TGTGCCAGCAGCGACAGAACCCATAGCTCCTACGAGCAGTACTTC	CASSDRTHSSYEQYF
-	-	TRBJ2-7	TRBV30	TGTGCCTGGACCCCCAGGGTTCACGAGCAGTACTTC	CAWTPRVHEQYF
-	-	TRBJ1-4	TRBV5-1	TGCGCCAGCAGCTTGGAATCCATTAATGAAAAACTGTTTTTT	CASSLESINEKLFF
-	few	TRBJ2-5	TRBV18	TGTGCCAGCTCACCACAGCCTCTTCAAGAGACCCAGTACTTC	CASSPQPLQETQYF
TRBD2	many	TRBJ2-5	TRBV29-1	TGCAGCGCCCCGCGGGAGAACCAAGAGACCCAGTACTTC	CSAPRENQETQYF
-	few	TRBJ1-2	TRBV3-1	TGTGCCAGCAGACACACGGTCAGGGGTAAAAACTATGGCTACACCTTC	CASRHTVRGKNYGYTF
-	many	TRBJ2-5	TRBV28	TGTGCCAGCAGTTCCCGTGGGCAGCAAGAGACCCAGTACTTC	CASSSRGQQETQYF
-	-	TRBJ2-7	TRBV4-2	TGTGCCAGCAGCCAAAGGGTGGCTTACGAGCAGTACTTC	CASSQRVAYEQYF
TRBD1	-	TRBJ2-7	TRBV12-3/TRBV12-4	TGTGCCAGCAGTTTAAAGGGGATCGGGGGACAGGGGTGGAGAGAGCAGTACTTC	CASSLKGIGGQGWREQYF
-	-	TRBJ2-5	TRBV24-1	TGTGCCACCAGTGATTCTGGTGCCGCGGGTTCGGAGACCCAGTACTTC	CATSDSGAAGSETQYF
TRBD1	-	TRBJ2-3	TRBV12-5	TGTGCTAGTGGTTTGATGACAGGGCAAGAGGAAGATACGCAGTATTTT	CASGLMTGQEEDTQYF
-	-	TRBJ2-3	TRBV20-1	TGCAGTGCTAGCGTTGGCCTAAGGACGCAGTATTTT	CSASVGLRTQYF
-	few	TRBJ2-1	TRBV21-1	TGTGCCAGCAGCAAAGTAAGGGACAGGGGCGGATACAATGAGCAGTTCTTC	CASSKVRDRGGYNEQFF
-	-	TRBJ2-1	TRBV10-3	TGTGCCATCAGAGGAGATATTTCCTACAATGAGCAGTTCTTC	CAIRGDISYNEQFF
-	few	TRBJ2-2	TRBV7-2	TGTGCCAGCACCGCCACCCCCGGGACCGGGGAGCTGTTTTTT	CASTATPGTGELFF
TRBD2	few	TRBJ2-3	TRBV12-3/TRBV12-4	TGTGCCAGCAGTTTAGCGGGGGGACTAGCGGGAGTGACAGATACGCAGTATTTT	CASSLAGGLAGVTDTQYF
TRBD2	-	TRBJ2-7	TRBV27	TGTGCCAGCAGTTTCGGATTAGCGGGCTTCTACGAGCAGTACTTC	CASSFGLAGFYEQYF
TRBD2	-	TRBJ2-3	TRBV7-9	TGTGCCAGCAGCCGTACTGGGTGGACTAGCGGGGTATCTAGCACAGATACGCAGTATTTT	CASSRTGWTSGVSSTDTQYF
-	-	TRBJ2-1	TRBV10-3	TGTGCCATACGGACGGGGGCGCCTAACAATGAGCAGTTCTTC	CAIRTGAPNNEQFF
TRBD2	many	TRBJ2-3	TRBV15	TGTGCCACCAGCAGAGAAAATCTAGCGGGAGCCATAGATACGCAGTATTTT	CATSRENLAGAIDTQYF
TRBD1	-	TRBJ2-5	TRBV12-3/TRBV12-4	TGTGCCAGCAGTAACCGGGACAGAAACCAAGAGACCCAGTACTTC	CASSNRDRNQETQYF
-	many	TRBJ2-5	TRBV29-1	TGCAGCGGACGACTGGGTTTGGAGACCCAGTACTTC	CSGRLGLETQYF
TRBD2	-	TRBJ2-5	TRBV27	TGTGCCAGCAGTTTATCCGGACTAGCGGGAGAAGGAGAGCAGTACTTC	CASSLSGLAGEGEQYF
TRBD1	-	TRBJ2-1	TRBV3-1	TGTGCCAGCAGCGGGACAGGGGTCTACAATGAGCAGTTCTTC	CASSGTGVYNEQFF
-	-	TRBJ2-5	TRBV4-1	TGCGCCAGCAGCCTCCATGGAGTGGAGACCCAGTACTTC	CASSLHGVETQYF
-	-	TRBJ1-1	TRBV7-9	TGTGCCAGCAGCTTACCAACAGGGTTGAACACTGAAGCTTTCTTT	CASSLPTGLNTEAFF